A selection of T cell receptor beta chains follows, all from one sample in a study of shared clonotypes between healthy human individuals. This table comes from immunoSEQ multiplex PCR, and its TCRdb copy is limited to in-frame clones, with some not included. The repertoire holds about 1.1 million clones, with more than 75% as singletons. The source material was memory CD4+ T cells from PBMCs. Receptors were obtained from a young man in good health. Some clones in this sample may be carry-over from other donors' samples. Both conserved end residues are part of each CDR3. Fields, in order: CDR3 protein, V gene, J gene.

CDR3aa: CASIPRGRPGNTIYF; v_gene: TRBV5-1; j_gene: TRBJ1-3
CDR3aa: CASKYRGRTYEQYF; v_gene: TRBV28; j_gene: TRBJ2-7
CDR3aa: CASSSIHNNEQFF; v_gene: TRBV7-3; j_gene: TRBJ2-1
CDR3aa: CAAGTGTYEQYF; v_gene: TRBV11-2; j_gene: TRBJ2-7
CDR3aa: CASSVGSPSYNEQFF; v_gene: TRBV9; j_gene: TRBJ2-1
CDR3aa: CASSVALYNEQFF; v_gene: TRBV9; j_gene: TRBJ2-1
CDR3aa: CASSLAAVNTEAFF; v_gene: TRBV5-1; j_gene: TRBJ1-1
CDR3aa: CASTMIRDTEAFF; v_gene: TRBV6-5; j_gene: TRBJ1-1
CDR3aa: CASSVEGGRTYEQYF; v_gene: TRBV9; j_gene: TRBJ2-7
CDR3aa: CASSPLRLGYTEAFF; v_gene: TRBV5-6; j_gene: TRBJ1-1
CDR3aa: CASSYSPDSYGYTF; v_gene: TRBV6-5; j_gene: TRBJ1-2
CDR3aa: CASSLGAPPETQYF; v_gene: TRBV6-5; j_gene: TRBJ2-5
CDR3aa: CASSLDRGPGQPQHF; v_gene: TRBV7-2; j_gene: TRBJ1-5
CDR3aa: CASSSIRGLSTDTQYF; v_gene: TRBV28; j_gene: TRBJ2-3
CDR3aa: CASSSGGSTDTQYF; v_gene: TRBV7-9; j_gene: TRBJ2-3
CDR3aa: CASSYGPGQGMINEKLFF; v_gene: TRBV7-9; j_gene: TRBJ1-4
CDR3aa: CASSGAAGLGVSETQYF; v_gene: TRBV6-1; j_gene: TRBJ2-5
CDR3aa: CASSKDSSRGQETQYF; v_gene: TRBV10-1; j_gene: TRBJ2-5
CDR3aa: CAWSEGSGNTIYF; v_gene: TRBV30; j_gene: TRBJ1-3
CDR3aa: CASSDGRGFGTSGLDNEQFF; v_gene: TRBV2; j_gene: TRBJ2-1
CDR3aa: CASSLQGGTEAFF; v_gene: TRBV5-4; j_gene: TRBJ1-1
CDR3aa: CASSVDTDTQYF; v_gene: TRBV9; j_gene: TRBJ2-3
CDR3aa: CASSLSLGPVEQYF; v_gene: TRBV5-1; j_gene: TRBJ2-7
CDR3aa: CASSDREGAGNTIYF; v_gene: TRBV6-1; j_gene: TRBJ1-3
CDR3aa: CSARTGTEAFF; v_gene: TRBV20-1; j_gene: TRBJ1-1
CDR3aa: CASSLGQASYEQYF; v_gene: TRBV7-9; j_gene: TRBJ2-7
CDR3aa: CASSSGTSGKYYNEQFF; v_gene: TRBV11-2; j_gene: TRBJ2-1
CDR3aa: CASSYRDSYGYTF; v_gene: TRBV19; j_gene: TRBJ1-2
CDR3aa: CASSLWELHYGYTF; v_gene: TRBV5-6; j_gene: TRBJ1-2
CDR3aa: CASSLGVFRGRAGDTQYF; v_gene: TRBV11-2; j_gene: TRBJ2-3
CDR3aa: CASTLLRGGNEQFF; v_gene: TRBV6-5; j_gene: TRBJ2-1
CDR3aa: CASSLARLAGINEQFF; v_gene: TRBV11-2; j_gene: TRBJ2-1
CDR3aa: CASSFEGVNTEAFF; v_gene: TRBV7-9; j_gene: TRBJ1-1
CDR3aa: CATSRGRSYEQYF; v_gene: TRBV15; j_gene: TRBJ2-7
CDR3aa: CASSPFRLGGELFF; v_gene: TRBV4-2; j_gene: TRBJ2-2
CDR3aa: CAWDSSRNTEAFF; v_gene: TRBV30; j_gene: TRBJ1-1
CDR3aa: CASSLKSPSSYNEQFF; v_gene: TRBV7-3; j_gene: TRBJ2-1
CDR3aa: CASRTSENTGELFF; v_gene: TRBV4-1; j_gene: TRBJ2-2
CDR3aa: CASSQSEDSVMNTEAFF; v_gene: TRBV11-2; j_gene: TRBJ1-1
CDR3aa: CAIRPGPVRETQYF; v_gene: TRBV10-3; j_gene: TRBJ2-5
CDR3aa: CASSPQGARGEAFF; v_gene: TRBV18; j_gene: TRBJ1-1
CDR3aa: CASSLDLTHEQYF; v_gene: TRBV5-4; j_gene: TRBJ2-7
CDR3aa: CASGRTPEEKLFF; v_gene: TRBV2; j_gene: TRBJ1-4
CDR3aa: CAWSGGQALSSHYEQYF; v_gene: TRBV30; j_gene: TRBJ2-7
CDR3aa: CPKFGGYEQYF; v_gene: TRBV19; j_gene: TRBJ2-7